This T cell receptor beta chain was sequenced for a study of blood T cell repertoires in COVID-19. The method was immunoSEQ multiplex PCR; TCRdb's version includes in-frame clones alone and lacks a portion of them. This repertoire shows approximately 190,000 clones, about 88% found once; its top ten account for about 6.8%. The CDR3 contains 16 residues. Trimming cost V 5 bases and J 2 bases; bases outside gene matches: 11. From germline, CDR1 is SEHNR and CDR2 FQNEAQ (reference sequence). The chain has TRBV7-9 and TRBJ2-5, with TRBD2 matching 7 bases. The clonotype originates from a woman aged 40 to 55 who had recovered from COVID-19. The specimen sequenced was peripheral blood. The DNA of the CDR3 is TGTGCCAGCAGCCAGGCCCGGCTAGCGGAACAAGAGACCCAGTACTTC. Residues: CASSQARLAEQETQYF. The whole variable domain, filled in from reference TRBV7-9 and TRBJ2-5, reads DTGVSQNPRHKITKRGQNVTFRCDPISEHNRLYWYRQTLGQGPEFLTYFQNEAQLEKSRLLSDRFSAERPKGSFSTLEIQRTEQGDSAMYLCASSQARLAEQETQYFGPGTRLLVL.